This T cell receptor (beta chain) was identified in a study of T cell responses to AZD1222 COVID-19 vaccine. As for the study in general: Second-dose schedules of about 4 or about 12 weeks were combined.

Study-level results: All repertoire sampling was performed exclusively after the peak T cell response.

This clone was observed a single time. The antigen is unknown. Assay: immunoSEQ multiplex PCR; the TCRdb copy retains only in-frame clones and omits some. The data hold roughly 130,000 clones, with roughly 90% observed a single time. The source material was peripheral blood, sampled on day 0 of AZD1222 vaccination. This TCR came from an adult in good health.

The CDR3 protein is CASSLDRISSYEQYF. The DNA for the CDR3 is TGTGCCAGCAGCTTGGACCGGATTTCCTCCTACGAGCAGTACTTC. The chain has TRBV7-2 and TRBJ2-7, with no clear D. The CDR3 covers 15 residues. In germline, CDR1 is SGHTA, CDR2 FQGNSA. Between the trimmed V and J ends, which lost 3 bases and 0 bases, there was a span of 12 bases.